This T cell receptor (beta chain) was sequenced in a study of cytotoxic CD8 clonotypes in ibrutinib-treated CLL. Looking at the study overall: Among patients, some 24 responded partially and 2 completely; about 14 then stayed remitted and around 12 progressed after median 68 months. Study outcomes and limitations: For progressing versus sustained-remission patients, sampling times were not the same. Clonality showed a rise at ibrutinib response that reversed toward baseline at progression.

Investigators sought sequencing depths of between 1 in 200,000 and 1 in 1 million T cells. Using immunoSEQ multiplex PCR, the repertoire was profiled, and TCRdb retains in-frame clones only, with some absent. Here the sample spans approximately 97,000 clones, 75% to 80% being singletons. Germline-derived CDR1 and CDR2 are MDHEN and SYDVKM. V dropped 7 bases and J dropped 7; count of bases not matched to a gene: 9. There are 14 residues in the CDR3. For this clone: Its antigen is undetermined.

The sample here was PBMCs, taken after 24 months of ibrutinib treatment. This receptor was obtained from a human donor with chronic lymphocytic leukemia. The chain carries TRBV28 and TRBJ1-4; 7 nucleotides match TRBD1. CDR3 DNA: TGTGCCAGCAAAAAGCCGGGACAGACTGAAAAACTGTTTTTT. It codes for CASKKPGQTEKLFF.